Shown below are 31 T cell receptor beta chains from a single sample sequenced in a study of cytomegalovirus exposure and HLA in healthy donors. Primers: 60 Vbeta forward and 13 Jbeta reverse. This table comes from immunoSEQ multiplex PCR, and its TCRdb copy is limited to in-frame clones, with some not included. Listed are about 48,000 clones; 6.1% falls within the top ten. The sequencing sample was made of PBMCs. The receptors were sampled from a male donor in good health and CMV-seropositive.

V and J are TRBV4-3 and TRBJ1-4, with D uncertain. This CDR3 spans 15 amino acids. V dropped 0 bases and J dropped 1 base, with 6 bases sitting between them. Germline assignment: CDR1 LGHNA and CDR2 YSLEER. The CDR3 sequence is CASSQDRGTNEKLFF. In DNA, the CDR3 is TGCGCCAGCAGCCAAGACAGAGGAACTAATGAAAAACTGTTTTTT.

The V and J genes are TRBV10-3 and TRBJ2-3; 8 positions match TRBD1. Germline V gene data show CDR1 as ENHRY and CDR2 as SYGVKD. Trimming removed 11 bases from V and 0 bases from J; junction bases left unmatched: 7. The CDR3 has 14 amino acids. Written as DNA, the CDR3 is TGTGCCTCGACAGGGGTCGCTAGCACAGATACGCAGTATTTT. The encoded protein is CASTGVASTDTQYF.

The gene calls are TRBV28 and TRBJ1-1, with 7 bases fitting TRBD1. Germline V gene sequence: CDR1 MDHEN, CDR2 SYDVKM. The ends lost 5 bases at V and 6 bases at J; junction bases unmatched: 3. The CDR3 spans 12 residues. CDR3 nucleotide sequence: TGTGCCAGCAGTACAGGGGTGCCTGAAGCTTTCTTT. Its protein is CASSTGVPEAFF.

The V gene is TRBV19, the J gene TRBJ1-6; D is unresolved. The CDR3 runs to 15 residues. V lost 5 bases and J lost 3, with 11 bases in between. Germline V lookup: CDR1 LNHDA, CDR2 SQIVND (reference sequence). CDR3 amino acids: CASSSGRDYNSPLHF. The CDR3 DNA sequence: TGTGCCAGTAGTTCAGGACGGGACTATAATTCACCCCTCCACTTT.

DNA for the CDR3: TGCGCCAGCAGCCCGACTACCTGGAACACCGGGGAGCTGTTTTTT. Encoded protein: CASSPTTWNTGELFF. V is TRBV4-1 and J is TRBJ2-2, with D possibly TRBD2 on 5 matching bases. This CDR3 spans 15 amino acids. Germline values: CDR1 MGHRA, CDR2 YSYEKL. The V and J ends lost 4 bases and 1 base respectively, with 10 bases between them.

About this clone: In the same sample, other DNA sequences code for this CDR3. J is TRBJ2-1 and V is TRBV5-4; 8 bases fit TRBD1. From germline, CDR1 is SGHNT and CDR2 YYREEE (reference sequence). The CDR3 runs to 14 residues. J gave up 10 bases and V 4 bases, and 10 bases lay outside the gene matches. The CDR3 protein is CASSRGQDDGEQFF. The CDR3 DNA sequence: TGTGCCAGCAGCCGGGGACAGGACGACGGCGAGCAGTTCTTC.

As concerns this clone: The junction departs from germline at one end; a sequencing error may be responsible. The chain employs TRBV4-2 and TRBJ2-6; a weak D match, TRBD1 (6 bases). The CDR3 is 16 amino acids. Germline CDR1 LGHNA, CDR2 YNFKEQ. DNA of the CDR3: TGTGCCAGCAGTCAAGATCAGGGGACCGGGGCCAACGTCCTGACTTTC. Translated, it gives CASSQDQGTGANVLTF.

The chain is built from TRBV28 and TRBJ2-7, with D possibly being TRBD2 (7 bases). The CDR3 consists of 15 residues. CDR1 and CDR2 (germline): MDHEN, SYDVKM. Between the trimmed V and J ends, which lost 2 bases and 3 bases, there was a span of 14 bases. For the CDR3, the DNA is TGTGCCAGCAGTTTACCGGGGGGCCTGGGCTACGAGCAGTACTTC. This encodes CASSLPGGLGYEQYF.

This chain connects TRBV21-1 to TRBJ1-1. TRBV21-1 is a known pseudogene. CDR3 length: 15 residues. CDR3 sequence reads: CASSKEPSMNTEAFF. The CDR3 nucleotides are TGTGCCAGCAGCAAAGAACCGTCTATGAACACTGAAGCTTTCTTT.

This chain joins TRBV4-3 and TRBJ2-3; TRBD1 might be the D (6 bases). Trimming left V 4 bases short and J 4 bases short, with 12 bases between. From germline, CDR1 is LGHNA and CDR2 YSLEER. The CDR3 consists of 14 residues. The CDR3 spells CASSLQGSADTQYF. The CDR3 bases are TGCGCCAGCAGCCTCCAGGGGTCGGCAGATACGCAGTATTTT.

The chain recombines TRBV9 with TRBJ2-1; D may be TRBD1 (6 bases). The germline V and J ends were trimmed by 6 bases and 0 bases, with 10 bases remaining between them. CDR1 SGDLS and CDR2 YYNGEE come from the germline V gene. CDR3 length: 14 residues. The CDR3 region has the DNA TGTGCCAGCAAACCGACAGGCTCCTACAATGAGCAGTTCTTC. Residues: CASKPTGSYNEQFF.

J is TRBJ1-1 and V is TRBV10-3; D is perhaps TRBD1 (5 bases). The CDR3 length is 15 residues. Per germline, CDR1 ENHRY and CDR2 SYGVKD. Trimming removed 2 bases at V and 0 bases at J, with 10 bases between. The CDR3 DNA follows: TGTGCCATCAGTGAGCGGGGGACGGTGAACACTGAAGCTTTCTTT. Translated: CAISERGTVNTEAFF.

The chain has TRBV5-1 and TRBJ1-4, with a weak D call TRBD1 (5 bases). Germline CDR1 SGHRS, CDR2 YFSETQ. V was shortened by 1 base and J by 7 bases, with 20 bases between the two germline ends. CDR3 length: 17 residues. Written as DNA, the CDR3 is TGCGCCAGCAGCTTGCCTTCCGCGTCAGGGTCGGGTGAAAAACTGTTTTTT. It encodes CASSLPSASGSGEKLFF.

Here the CDR3 DNA reads TGTGCCAGCAGTGACTACAGCGGCTACGAGCAGTACTTC. Its protein is CASSDYSGYEQYF. This rearrangement joins TRBV6-1 to TRBJ2-7; D is possibly TRBD2 (5 bases). The CDR3 consists of 13 residues. Trimming took off 3 bases at V and 3 bases at J, with 9 bases between the two ends. Germline loops: CDR1 MNHNS, CDR2 SASEGT.

The chain uses TRBV19 and TRBJ1-4; weak D call: TRBD1 (6 bases). The CDR3 contains 14 residues. The V end lost 7 bases, the J end lost 8 bases, and 17 bases lay between the germline ends. Germline V gene sequence: CDR1 LNHDA, CDR2 SQIVND (reference sequence). CDR3 DNA sequence: TGTGCCAGTATTCAGTCGGGGGGCGACGAAAAACTGTTTTTT. Its translation: CASIQSGGDEKLFF.

The J gene is TRBJ2-3, the V gene TRBV27; D not certain. Germline CDR1 MNHEY, CDR2 SMNVEV (reference sequence). V lost 6 bases and J lost 2, with 6 bases in between. This CDR3 contains 12 residues. CDR3 bases: TGTGCCAGCAGCCCCTACACAGATACGCAGTATTTT. Amino acid sequence: CASSPYTDTQYF.

The chain links TRBV6-5 to TRBJ1-6; D is perhaps TRBD1 (5 bases). The germline CDR1 and CDR2 sequences are MNHEY and SVGAGI. V was clipped by 2 bases and J by 8 bases, with 13 bases between them. CDR3 size: 15 residues. The CDR3 nucleotides read TGTGCCAGCAGTTACGGTATAGGGGCGTATTCACCCCTCCACTTT. This encodes CASSYGIGAYSPLHF.

The gene calls are TRBV28 and TRBJ1-5; 8 nucleotides agree with TRBD1. V shed 6 bases, J shed 2 bases, and the junction held 6 bases outside the gene matches. Germline V lookup: CDR1 MDHEN, CDR2 SYDVKM. The CDR3 consists of 15 residues. In DNA, the CDR3 is TGTGCCAGCAGCTCGACAGGGGTCCGCAATCAGCCCCAGCATTTT. Residues: CASSSTGVRNQPQHF.

The chain carries TRBV7-2 and TRBJ2-7, with no clear D. Trimming left V 4 bases short and J 2 bases short, with 3 bases between. The CDR3 loop spans 11 amino acids. Germline CDR1 and CDR2: SGHTA and FQGNSA. The CDR3 spells CASSSTYEQYF. In DNA form, the CDR3 reads TGTGCCAGCAGCTCCACCTACGAGCAGTACTTC.

V usage is TRBV4-2 and J usage is TRBJ2-3; D ambiguous. The CDR3 spans 15 residues. The V end was cut by 1 base, the J end by 2 bases, with 10 bases between. Germline V gene data show CDR1 as LGHNA and CDR2 as YNFKEQ. Here the CDR3 reads CASSQAAQYTDTQYF. In DNA form, the CDR3 reads TGTGCCAGCAGCCAAGCAGCACAGTACACAGATACGCAGTATTTT.

The J gene is TRBJ2-7, the V gene TRBV2, with TRBD1 matching over 7 bases. With V trimmed by 5 bases and J by 3 bases, 7 bases remained unmatched. The CDR3 has 14 residues. CDR1 and CDR2 (germline): SNHLY, FYNNEI. The CDR3 bases are TGTGCCAGCAGTCGACGGGACAGTTTCTACGAGCAGTACTTC. Translation: CASSRRDSFYEQYF.

The chain carries TRBV10-3 and TRBJ2-7; D not resolved. Germline values: CDR1 ENHRY, CDR2 SYGVKD. The CDR3 length is 13 residues. Trimming left V 3 bases short and J 0 bases short, with 6 bases between. CDR3 sequence (DNA): TGTGCCATCAGTGACGAGTTCTCCTACGAGCAGTACTTC. Its protein product is CAISDEFSYEQYF.

V and J are TRBV27 and TRBJ1-1; TRBD1 matches 10 bases. V dropped 6 bases and J dropped 3; count of bases not matched to a gene: 1. This CDR3 is 13 amino acids long. Germline CDR1 and CDR2: MNHEY and SMNVEV (reference sequence). CDR3 protein: CASRGTGDTEAFF. The CDR3 region has the DNA TGTGCCAGCAGAGGGACAGGGGACACTGAAGCTTTCTTT.

The J gene is TRBJ1-6, the V gene TRBV9; unclear D gene. V lost 1 base and J 0 bases, leaving 11 bases between the germline ends. Germline V gives CDR1 SGDLS, CDR2 YYNGEE. The CDR3 is 17 residues long. CDR3 sequence reads: CASSVPTGSSYNSPLHF. The CDR3 DNA reads as TGTGCCAGCAGCGTACCGACGGGGAGCTCCTATAATTCACCCCTCCACTTT.

V and J are TRBV11-2 and TRBJ2-4; 15 bases agree with TRBD2. CDR3 length: 16 amino acids. CDR1 SGHAT and CDR2 FQNNGV come from the germline V gene. Trimming cost V 6 bases and J 6 bases; bases outside gene matches: 6. The CDR3 DNA follows: TGTGCCAGCAGTTTCGGACTAGCGGGGGGGCTAAACATTCAGTACTTC. Its translation is CASSFGLAGGLNIQYF.

This chain joins TRBV5-1 and TRBJ1-1; the D gene is possibly TRBD1 (6 bases). Germline lookup yields CDR1 SGHRS and CDR2 YFSETQ. Trimming left V 4 bases short and J 1 base short, with 14 bases between. The CDR3 has 15 amino acids. CDR3 loop: CASSLQGQENTEAFF. In DNA, the CDR3 is TGCGCCAGCAGCCTACAGGGCCAGGAGAACACTGAAGCTTTCTTT.

The gene calls are TRBV9 and TRBJ1-3, with D hard to call. Germline assignment: CDR1 SGDLS and CDR2 YYNGEE. This CDR3 has 17 residues. V lost 0 bases to trimming and J lost 4 bases, with 17 bases between them. Written as DNA, the CDR3 is TGTGCCAGCAGCGTAGAACCGGTGCCACCCGCCGGAAACACCATATATTTT. This codes for CASSVEPVPPAGNTIYF.

The V and J genes are TRBV30 and TRBJ2-1, with 9 bases matching TRBD2. This CDR3 is 13 amino acids long. Trimming at V came to 7 bases and at J to 9 bases, leaving 10 bases not matched to a gene. Germline V gene sequence: CDR1 GTSNPN, CDR2 SVGIG (reference sequence). CDR3 DNA sequence: TGTGCCTACCGGACTAGCGAAGTTAGTGAGCAGTTCTTC. Residues: CAYRTSEVSEQFF.

In DNA, the CDR3 is TGCGCCAGCAGCCAAGGGGGGCGGGACAGGGGATACGAGCAGTACTTC. It codes for CASSQGGRDRGYEQYF. The rearrangement uses TRBV4-3 and TRBJ2-7; 10 bases align to TRBD1. Germline CDR1 and CDR2: LGHNA and YSLEER. This CDR3 region has 16 residues. V lost 1 base and J lost 4; bases outside the gene matches: 7.

V and J are TRBV25-1 and TRBJ1-1, with a weak D call TRBD1 (6 bases). The CDR3 consists of 14 residues. Trimming removed 6 bases at V and 0 bases at J, with 11 bases between. Germline-derived CDR1 and CDR2 are MGHDK and SYGVNS. The CDR3 DNA reads TGTGCCAGCAGCAGAGACAGGATGAACACTGAAGCTTTCTTT. Encoded protein: CASSRDRMNTEAFF. The full variable domain, completed using reference TRBV25-1 and TRBJ1-1, is EADIYQTPRYLVIGTGKKITLECSQTMGHDKMYWYQQDPGMELHLIHYSYGVNSTEKGDLSSESTVSRIRTEHFPLTLESARPSHTSQYLCASSRDRMNTEAFFGQGTRLTVV.

The chain combines TRBV7-6 with TRBJ2-7; 7 nucleotides agree with TRBD1. J was trimmed by 0 bases and V by 5 bases; bases with no gene match: 10. Germline V gene lookup returns CDR1 SGHVS and CDR2 FNYEAQ. This CDR3 spans 16 amino acids. CDR3 coding DNA: TGTGCCAGCAGCCTATCACAGGGGTCTTACTCCTACGAGCAGTACTTC. Its translation is CASSLSQGSYSYEQYF.